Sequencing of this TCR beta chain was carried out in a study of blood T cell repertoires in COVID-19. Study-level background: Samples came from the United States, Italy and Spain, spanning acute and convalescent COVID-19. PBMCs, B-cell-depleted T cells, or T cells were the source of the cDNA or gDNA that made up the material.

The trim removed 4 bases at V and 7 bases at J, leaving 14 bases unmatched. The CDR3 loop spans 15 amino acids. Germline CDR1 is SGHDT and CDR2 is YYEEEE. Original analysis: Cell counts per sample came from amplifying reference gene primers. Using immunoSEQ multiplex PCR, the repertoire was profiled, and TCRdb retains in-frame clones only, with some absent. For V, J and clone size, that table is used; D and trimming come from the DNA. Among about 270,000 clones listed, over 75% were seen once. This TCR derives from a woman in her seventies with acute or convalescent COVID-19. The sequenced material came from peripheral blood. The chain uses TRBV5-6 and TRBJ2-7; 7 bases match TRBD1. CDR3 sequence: CASSAGTAPFWEQYF. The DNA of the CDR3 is TGTGCCAGCAGCGCCGGGACAGCGCCGTTTTGGGAGCAGTACTTC.